This paragraph covers one T cell receptor beta chain sequence. What it binds is not known. The source of the sample is a study of T cells in Graves' hyperthyroidism and ophthalmopathy. Overall study results and limits: Among clonotypes expanded in thyroid above 0.001, most were also found in blood. A model using 13 V-J features told ophthalmopathy apart from stable hyperthyroidism.

Around 10 ml of fresh peripheral blood supplied the PBMCs. Template material for amplifying TCR beta CDR3 regions consisted of RNA transcripts. The HTBI primer set drove a first-round RT-PCR of the TCR CDR3. TCRdb reanalysed the multiplex PCR reads using MiXCR and keeps one entry per CDR3 protein. This sample has roughly 840,000 distinct CDR3 sequences, with more than 30% found just once. The V end was cut by 3 bases, the J end by 7 bases, with 10 bases between. CDR3 length: 12 residues. Germline loops: CDR1 DFQATT, CDR2 SNEGSKA (reference sequence). V is TRBV20-1 and J is TRBJ1-5; maybe TRBD1 (5 bases). The sequence was obtained from a man aged 18 to 30 with Graves' hyperthyroidism. The source material was blood. CDR3 protein: CSASGGEQPQHF. The CDR3 DNA follows: TGCAGTGCTAGTGGGGGGGAACAGCCCCAGCATTTT.